A selection of T cell receptor beta chains follows, all from one sample in a study of monozygotic twins with inflammatory bowel disease. TCRdb processed the 5' RACE reads again and assigns one entry to each CDR3 protein, with no DNA. The sample table includes approximately 400,000 distinct CDR3 sequences. Sequenced sample: blood. Receptors were obtained from a human donor with ulcerative colitis or Crohn's disease, or a healthy co-twin of an affected twin (not recorded which). The CDR3 runs from the conserved cysteine through the conserved F or W.

J gene: TRBJ2-2; V gene: TRBV3-1; CDR3 protein: CASSQGIFTGELFF
J gene: TRBJ2-5; V gene: TRBV6-2/TRBV6-3; CDR3 protein: CASSYAKVWNGPSETQYF
J gene: TRBJ2-3; V gene: TRBV5-1; CDR3 protein: CASNEGVADTQYF
J gene: TRBJ1-2; V gene: TRBV20-1; CDR3 protein: CSAPGQMDGYGYTF
J gene: TRBJ2-5; V gene: TRBV28; CDR3 protein: CASSPSGRRETQYF
J gene: TRBJ2-7; V gene: TRBV20-1; CDR3 protein: CSARDRGELYEQYF
J gene: TRBJ2-3; V gene: TRBV11-2; CDR3 protein: CASRIQGPDTQYF
J gene: TRBJ2-5; V gene: TRBV7-2; CDR3 protein: CASRTAGTAQETQYF
J gene: TRBJ2-1; V gene: TRBV28; CDR3 protein: CASSLPLAGGVGRPFF
J gene: TRBJ1-5; V gene: TRBV19; CDR3 protein: CASSIRKAGNQPQHF
J gene: TRBJ2-1; V gene: TRBV12-3/TRBV12-4; CDR3 protein: CASSLYSGGSNEQFF
J gene: TRBJ2-1; V gene: TRBV6-5; CDR3 protein: CASSYSQGAYNEQFF
J gene: TRBJ2-3; V gene: TRBV6-5; CDR3 protein: CSSSYSTSGYTQYF
J gene: TRBJ1-4; V gene: TRBV3-1; CDR3 protein: CASSQGALGNEKLFF
J gene: TRBJ2-3; V gene: TRBV29-1; CDR3 protein: CSVSSRSTDTQYF
J gene: TRBJ2-3; V gene: TRBV28; CDR3 protein: CASSSGVSTDTQYF
J gene: TRBJ1-4; V gene: TRBV20-1; CDR3 protein: CSARDRTEYEKLFF
J gene: TRBJ1-6; V gene: TRBV7-2; CDR3 protein: CASSREGGYSPLHF
J gene: TRBJ1-6; V gene: TRBV6-6; CDR3 protein: CANRDSYNSPLHF
J gene: TRBJ1-1; V gene: TRBV6-5; CDR3 protein: CASGTLAPAFF
J gene: TRBJ1-1; V gene: TRBV18; CDR3 protein: CASSPFQSRQGAWTEAFF
J gene: TRBJ2-2; V gene: TRBV9; CDR3 protein: CASSVDPGGQNTGELFF
J gene: TRBJ2-2; V gene: TRBV5-1; CDR3 protein: CASSSGGLNTGELFF
J gene: TRBJ2-3; V gene: TRBV7-9; CDR3 protein: CASTTRGGSTDTQYF